This TCR beta chain was sequenced for a study of T-cell reconstitution after alpha-beta-depleted transplantation in children. Broader study findings: Expanded graft clones numbering several hundred reportedly gave rise to alpha-beta T cells about two months after transplant. Certain patients had high TCRbeta diversity at day 60, and it came from recipient T cells and thymic progenitors that survived. The authors attributed T-cell counts and diversity one year after transplant mostly to newly produced T cells.

As for this clonotype: Its antigen is unknown.

It was with unique molecular identifiers that the TCRbeta library was prepared. Each CDR3 protein is one row after TCRdb ran MiXCR on the PCR reads. The sample has about 980,000 distinct CDR3 sequences, roughly 29% seen once. The source of this sequence is a boy under two years old who had a stem cell transplant for SCID, so the T cells may come from the graft donor. The source was PBMCs, mostly from graft donor cells, collected 360 days after TCRalphabeta/CD19-depleted stem cell transplant.

The CDR3 region is CASPFHKEGSYEQYF. CDR3 coding DNA: TGTGCCAGCCCCTTCCACAAAGAGGGGTCCTACGAGCAGTACTTC. The J gene is TRBJ2-7, the V gene TRBV12-3 or TRBV12-4; D might be TRBD1 or TRBD2, each matching 5 bases. Trimming took off 8 bases at V and 1 base at J, with 18 bases between the two ends. The CDR3 is 15 amino acids.